The rows below give T cell receptor beta chains drawn from one sample of a study of TIL therapy for anti-PD-1-resistant metastatic lung cancer. TCRdb's copy holds only in-frame clones and misses some; the assay was immunoSEQ multiplex PCR. The sample lists approximately 30,000 clones; 74% were seen once. The sample was blood, taken at baseline. The receptors were sampled from a woman aged 30 to 85 with non-small cell lung cancer. Each CDR3 is given with its conserved first and last residue. A D gene is named only where the DNA matches it firmly. Clone size, where shown, is once, few, many, or a class for clones that have expanded.

d_call	v_call	j_call	clone_size	cdr3_aa	cdr3_nt
-	TRBV25-1	TRBJ2-1	-	CASSEFQRGGQFF	TGTGCCAGCAGTGAATTCCAAAGGGGAGGGCAGTTCTTC
-	TRBV11-2	TRBJ2-2	-	CASSLAGNTGELFF	TGTGCCAGCAGCTTAGCAGGGAACACCGGGGAGCTGTTTTTT
-	TRBV28	TRBJ2-1	-	CASGTTTSAQFF	TGTGCCAGCGGAACCACGACCAGCGCGCAGTTCTTC
-	TRBV6-6	TRBJ2-3	-	CASSNSGRGTDTQYF	TGTGCCAGCAGTAACTCAGGACGAGGGACAGATACGCAGTATTTT
TRBD2	TRBV15	TRBJ2-1	once	CATSRGGLAGYNEQFF	TGTGCCACCAGCAGAGGTGGCCTAGCGGGTTACAATGAGCAGTTCTTC
-	TRBV7-2	TRBJ2-4	-	CASSLAAGRNIQYF	TGTGCCAGCAGCTTAGCGGCGGGGAGAAACATTCAGTACTTC
-	TRBV2	TRBJ2-2	few	CASRRVDGELFF	TGTGCCAGCAGGAGAGTGGACGGGGAGCTGTTTTTT
-	TRBV5-6	TRBJ2-3	-	CASSLAAEVTQYF	TGTGCCAGCAGCTTAGCCGCGGAGGTTACGCAGTATTTT
TRBD2	TRBV2	TRBJ2-5	-	CASSPGRLAGETQYF	TGTGCCAGCAGCCCTGGTAGACTAGCGGGAGAGACCCAGTACTTC
-	TRBV2	TRBJ1-1	-	CAGSRQQNTEAFF	TGTGCCGGTTCCCGACAGCAGAACACTGAAGCTTTCTTT
-	TRBV19	TRBJ1-3	-	CAGWSSGNTIYF	TGTGCCGGTTGGAGCTCTGGAAACACCATATATTTT
-	TRBV15	TRBJ2-2	-	CATSRGFPGELFF	TGTGCCACCAGCAGAGGCTTTCCCGGGGAGCTGTTTTTT
-	TRBV6-1	TRBJ2-1	-	CASNFVDNEQFF	TGTGCCAGCAATTTCGTAGACAATGAGCAGTTCTTC
-	TRBV5-1	TRBJ1-4	once	CASSLASTPNEKLFF	TGCGCCAGCAGCTTGGCCTCGACCCCTAATGAAAAACTGTTTTTT
-	TRBV30	TRBJ1-3	-	CAWSVGDAGNTIYF	TGTGCCTGGAGTGTAGGGGATGCTGGAAACACCATATATTTT
TRBD1	TRBV7-9	TRBJ2-1	-	CASSRDRGEDYNEQFF	TGTGCCAGCAGCAGAGACAGGGGCGAGGATTACAATGAGCAGTTCTTC
-	TRBV9	TRBJ1-6	-	CASSVGPGRDSPLHF	TGTGCCAGCAGCGTAGGCCCAGGGCGTGATTCACCCCTCCACTTT
TRBD1	TRBV5-1	TRBJ2-2	-	CASTFGQGAGELFF	TGCGCCAGCACTTTTGGACAGGGAGCCGGGGAGCTGTTTTTT
-	TRBV27	TRBJ1-1	few	CASKRNTEAFF	TGTGCCAGCAAGAGGAACACTGAAGCTTTCTTT
TRBD1	TRBV28	TRBJ2-2	few	CASSRTGQGVPGELFF	TGTGCCAGCAGTCGTACGGGACAGGGGGTCCCCGGGGAGCTGTTTTTT
-	TRBV6-5	TRBJ1-2	-	CASRGPSGGYTF	TGTGCCAGCAGGGGACCGAGTGGTGGCTACACCTTC
-	TRBV28	TRBJ2-3	-	CASNTRDSRYTDTQYF	TGTGCCAGCAACACGCGGGACAGCCGATACACAGATACGCAGTATTTT
-	TRBV6-5	TRBJ1-1	-	CASSYANTEAFF	TGTGCCAGCAGTTACGCTAACACTGAAGCTTTCTTT
TRBD1	TRBV7-9	TRBJ1-1	-	CASSETGVGAFF	TGTGCCAGCAGCGAAACAGGGGTTGGGGCTTTCTTT
TRBD1	TRBV6-1	TRBJ1-2	-	CASSENRDRRYTF	TGTGCCAGCAGTGAGAACCGGGACAGGCGATACACCTTC
-	TRBV30	TRBJ1-1	-	CAWNMFGNTEAFF	TGTGCCTGGAATATGTTCGGGAACACTGAAGCTTTCTTT
-	TRBV5-6	TRBJ2-3	once	CASSLEGRLTDTQYF	TGTGCCAGCAGCTTGGAGGGGCGACTCACAGATACGCAGTATTTT
-	TRBV7-7	TRBJ2-3	-	CASSLSPGTGTDTQYF	TGTGCCAGCAGCTTAAGTCCGGGGACTGGCACAGATACGCAGTATTTT
-	TRBV10-3	TRBJ1-2	-	CAISGTANYGYTF	TGTGCCATCAGTGGGACAGCAAACTATGGCTACACCTTC
TRBD1	TRBV29-1	TRBJ1-3	medium-sized	CSVVTGKSGNTIYF	TGCAGCGTTGTGACAGGGAAGTCTGGAAACACCATATATTTT
TRBD1	TRBV19	TRBJ1-1	-	CATSAQGGVEAFF	TGTGCCACCTCAGCGCAGGGGGGGGTTGAAGCTTTCTTT
-	TRBV2	TRBJ2-1	few	CASRQGGSYNEQFF	TGTGCCAGCAGGCAGGGCGGCTCCTACAATGAGCAGTTCTTC